The next 23 T cell receptor beta chains were all read from a single sample in a study of metastatic and nonmetastatic thyroid tumors. TCRdb re-analyzed the PCR reads through MiXCR. The sample holds approximately 86,000 clones, around 12% seen once. There were no patients who had received any treatment before thyroid surgery. Sequenced material: tumor tissue. These receptors originate from a female donor with papillary thyroid cancer or a benign thyroid nodule (not recorded which). Some clones in this sample may be carry-over from other donors' samples.

This clone occurred many times. The chain links TRBV20-1 to TRBJ2-3; TRBD2 aligns across 14 bases. CDR1 is DFQATT, CDR2 SNEGSKA, per germline (reference sequence). V lost 4 bases and J lost 0; bases outside the gene matches: 12. CDR3 length: 19 amino acids. CDR3 sequence reads: CSATSLGLAGGSSTDTQYF. The CDR3 DNA reads as TGCAGTGCTACCTCATTAGGACTAGCGGGAGGCTCTAGCACAGATACGCAGTATTTT.

This clone was counted many times. The rearrangement links TRBV5-1 to TRBJ2-7, with D perhaps TRBD1 (7 bases). V was trimmed by 4 bases and J by 0 bases, leaving 14 bases between them. Per the germline V gene, CDR1 is SGHRS and CDR2 is YFSETQ. This CDR3 spans 15 amino acids. DNA of the CDR3: TGCGCCAGCAGCCCGGGGGACAGCCGCTCCTACGAGCAGTACTTC. This gives the protein CASSPGDSRSYEQYF.

This clone was seen repeatedly, ten times or more. This same CDR3 is encoded by further DNA sequences in the sample. The chain combines TRBV5-1 with TRBJ2-2; D is ambiguous. Germline assignment: CDR1 SGHRS and CDR2 YFSETQ. Trimming took off 4 bases at V and 6 bases at J, with 7 bases between the two ends. CDR3 length: 12 amino acids. The CDR3 region is CASSPTAGELFF. CDR3 DNA sequence: TGCGCCAGCAGCCCGACTGCCGGGGAGCTGTTTTTT.

This clone appeared many times. J is TRBJ2-3 and V is TRBV5-1; 8 positions match TRBD1. V dropped 0 bases and J dropped 0; count of bases not matched to a gene: 3. The CDR3 spans 16 residues. CDR1 is SGHRS and CDR2 is YFSETQ in the germline V gene. CDR3 coding DNA: TGCGCCAGCAGCTTGGAGGACAGGGCTAGCACAGATACGCAGTATTTT. Encoded protein: CASSLEDRASTDTQYF.

This clone was found a few times. The chain combines TRBV27 with TRBJ1-1, with a tentative D call TRBD1 (5 bases). The CDR3 has 14 amino acids. V gave up 6 bases and J gave up 2 bases, with 13 bases separating them. Germline V CDR1 and CDR2: MNHEY, SMNVEV (reference sequence). CDR3 amino acids: CASRGQFFNTEAFF. The CDR3 DNA reads as TGTGCCAGCAGAGGACAATTCTTTAACACTGAAGCTTTCTTT.

This clone showed up just once. At one end, the junction sequence differs from germline, possibly due to a read error. The genes are TRBV9 and TRBJ2-2, with D unresolved. CDR3 size: 14 residues. Germline assignment: CDR1 SGDLS and CDR2 YYNGEE. CDR3 nucleotide sequence: TGTACCAGCAGGTCTAACGGCGACACCGGGGAGCTGTTTTTT. It translates to CTSRSNGDTGELFF.

This clone was detected many times. The chain couples TRBV10-2 to TRBJ2-3; 12 bases are shared with TRBD2. The CDR3 is made up of 14 amino acids. From germline, CDR1 is WSHSY and CDR2 SAAADI. Germline trimming cut 7 bases from V and 5 bases from J; bases unmatched to any gene: 4. The CDR3 reads CASKMGLAGDTQYF. The CDR3 DNA sequence: TGCGCCAGCAAGATGGGACTAGCGGGAGATACGCAGTATTTT.

The chain has TRBV7-8 and TRBJ1-6; 9 nucleotides align to TRBD1. Germline trimming cut 4 bases from V and 7 bases from J; bases unmatched to any gene: 8. CDR3 length equals 16 residues. Germline V gives CDR1 SGHVS, CDR2 FQNEAQ. The CDR3 region has the DNA TGTGCCAGCAGCTACCACGTCGACAGGGGGAATTCACCCCTCCACTTT. Translation: CASSYHVDRGNSPLHF.

The chain uses TRBV30 and TRBJ1-1; 7 bases align to TRBD1. Germline V gives CDR1 GTSNPN, CDR2 SVGIG (reference sequence). This CDR3 has 13 amino acids. Trimming at V came to 2 bases and at J to 8 bases, leaving 8 bases not matched to a gene. The CDR3 protein is CAWSLTGETEAFF. In nucleotides, the CDR3 is TGTGCCTGGAGTCTTACAGGGGAGACCGAAGCTTTCTTT.

This clone was seen repeatedly, ten times or more. The V call is TRBV18, the J call TRBJ2-7, with TRBD1 as a possible D gene (7 bases). This CDR3 region has 14 residues. The ends were cut back, 3 bases at V and 4 bases at J, with 13 bases in the middle. Germline loops: CDR1 KGHSH, CDR2 LQKENI. The CDR3 protein is CASSPGGTAYEQYF. The CDR3 DNA is TGTGCCAGCTCACCTGGAGGGACAGCTTACGAGCAGTACTTC.

This clone was picked up many times. This chain joins TRBV18 and TRBJ1-1, with 7 bases that match TRBD1. The germline gives CDR1 KGHSH, CDR2 LQKENI. CDR3 length equals 12 residues. V shed 4 bases and J 8 bases; nucleotides not matched to a gene: 4. CDR3 DNA: TGTGCCAGCTCACAGACAGGGAGGGAAGCTTTCTTT. This gives the protein CASSQTGREAFF. Full variable domain (remainder filled in from reference TRBV18 and TRBJ1-1): NAGVMQNPRHLVRRRGQEARLRCSPMKGHSHVYWYRQLPEEGLKFMVYLQKENIIDESGMPKERFSAEFPKEGPSILRIQQVVRGDSAAYFCASSQTGREAFFGQGTRLTVV.

In this sample, this clone turned up many times. The gene calls are TRBV2 and TRBJ1-3, with no clear D. The V and J ends lost 2 bases and 0 bases respectively, with 8 bases between them. CDR1 is SNHLY and CDR2 is FYNNEI in the germline V gene. The CDR3 has 15 amino acids. DNA of the CDR3: TGTGCCAGCAGTGAATTGGTTTACTCTGGAAACACCATATATTTT. Translation gives CASSELVYSGNTIYF. Full variable domain (missing parts from reference TRBV2 and TRBJ1-3): EPEVTQTPSHQVTQMGQEVILRCVPISNHLYFYWYRQILGQKVEFLVSFYNNEISEKSEIFDDQFSVERPDGSNFTLKIRSTKLEDSAMYFCASSELVYSGNTIYFGEGSWLTVV.

Comments on this clone: This may be a read error, as it is one base from a much larger clone. The rearrangement joins TRBV9 to TRBJ2-7; TRBD1 matches 7 bases. CDR3 length: 15 residues. In germline, CDR1 is SGDLS, CDR2 YYNGEE. Germline trimming cut 3 bases from V and 2 bases from J; bases unmatched to any gene: 8. This CDR3 reads CASSARDREPYEQYF. The CDR3 DNA reads TGTGCCAGCAGCGCCCGAGACAGGGAGCCCTACGAGCAGTACTTC.

This clone was seen repeatedly, ten times or more. This rearrangement joins TRBV2 to TRBJ2-2; 10 bases map to TRBD2. There are 18 residues in the CDR3. Germline CDR1 reads SNHLY; CDR2 reads FYNNEI. V was clipped by 1 base and J by 8 bases; unmatched bases: 13. The chain's CDR3 is CASSEVNSGRRKFGELFF. In nucleotides, the CDR3 is TGTGCCAGCAGTGAAGTGAATAGCGGGAGGAGGAAGTTTGGGGAGCTGTTTTTT.

This clone showed up many times. The chain uses TRBV25-1 and TRBJ1-4; weak D call: TRBD1 (6 bases). Germline V lookup: CDR1 MGHDK, CDR2 SYGVNS. Trimming stripped 6 bases from V and 7 bases from J, with 9 bases between. The CDR3 runs 12 residues. The CDR3 is CASRGGAEKLFF. The CDR3 DNA is TGTGCCAGCAGGGGGGGGGCTGAAAAACTGTTTTTT.

Concerning this clone: This may arise from a read error, as a much more abundant clone is one base away. V and J are TRBV24-1 and TRBJ1-1; a weak D match, TRBD1 (6 bases). V was clipped by 6 bases and J by 1 base, with 14 bases between them. This CDR3 contains 15 residues. The germline CDR1 and CDR2 sequences are KGHDR and SFDVKD. The DNA for the CDR3 is TGTGCCACCAGTCCTCGGGGGGGCGCGAACACTGAAGCTTTCTTT. Translating it yields CATSPRGGANTEAFF.

The chain has TRBV3-1 and TRBJ2-1; D possibly uses TRBD1 or TRBD2 (5 bases each). Trimming left V 4 bases short and J 1 base short, with 17 bases between. Germline CDR1 reads LGHDT; CDR2 reads YNNKEL (reference sequence). The CDR3 has 17 residues. CDR3 sequence: CASSPLWGSPSYNEQFF. CDR3 coding DNA: TGTGCCAGCAGCCCCCTCTGGGGGAGCCCTTCCTACAATGAGCAGTTCTTC.

This clone was recorded many times. The chain links TRBV7-9 to TRBJ2-7; D is perhaps TRBD1 or TRBD2 (5 bases each). CDR1 and CDR2 (germline): SEHNR, FQNEAQ (reference sequence). This CDR3 has 12 residues. Deletions cut 8 bases from V and 3 bases from J, with 11 bases between. The CDR3 loop reads CASGDGFYEQYF. The DNA of the CDR3 is TGTGCCAGCGGGGACGGATTCTACGAGCAGTACTTC.

This clone was counted at least ten times. CDR3 DNA sequence: TGTGCCAGCAGTGGGACAGGGGGCTACACCGGGGAGCTGTTTTTT. This translates into CASSGTGGYTGELFF. The chain employs TRBV12-3 or TRBV12-4 and TRBJ2-2; 12 bases are a match to TRBD1. The CDR3 length is 15 residues. V lost 5 bases, J lost 3 bases, and 1 base stayed unmatched.

This clone was seen repeatedly, ten times or more. This rearrangement joins TRBV29-1 to TRBJ2-6, with D tentatively TRBD1 (6 bases). Per germline, CDR1 SQVTM and CDR2 ANQGSEA. The CDR3 covers 14 residues. V was pared by 4 bases and J by 3 bases, with 10 bases between. CDR3: CSVVRDNGANVLTF. Here the CDR3 DNA reads TGCAGCGTTGTCCGGGACAATGGGGCCAACGTCCTGACTTTC.

In its sample, this clone was seen many times. Other DNA sequences within the sample encode an identical CDR3. The chain couples TRBV27 to TRBJ2-2; D call uncertain. In germline, CDR1 is MNHEY, CDR2 SMNVEV (reference sequence). This CDR3 is 14 amino acids long. V lost 3 bases to trimming and J lost 1 base, with 6 bases between them. CDR3 DNA sequence: TGTGCCAGCAGTTTCAGGCGGAACACCGGGGAGCTGTTTTTT. Protein product: CASSFRRNTGELFF.

Note on this clone: Possible read error: a much larger clone is one base away. The sample contains more than one DNA sequence encoding this CDR3. This CDR3 is CASGPRGTGRAEAFF. The CDR3 coding sequence is TGTGCCAGCGGACCCCGTGGGACGGGCCGGGCTGAAGCTTTCTTT. The rearrangement links TRBV5-4 to TRBJ1-1, with TRBD1 as a possible D gene (5 bases). There are 15 residues in the CDR3. Germline loops: CDR1 SGHNT, CDR2 YYREEE (reference sequence). V was clipped by 7 bases and J by 6 bases, with 22 bases between them.

This clone was recorded many times. This chain connects TRBV7-3 to TRBJ1-2, with 8 bases fitting TRBD1. V lost 4 bases to trimming and J lost 5 bases; unmatched junction nucleotides: 3. The germline CDR1 and CDR2 sequences are SGHTA and FQGTGA. There are 13 residues in the CDR3. CDR3 sequence (DNA): TGTGCCAGCAGCTCCCGGACAGGGTATGGCTACACCTTC. It yields the protein CASSSRTGYGYTF.